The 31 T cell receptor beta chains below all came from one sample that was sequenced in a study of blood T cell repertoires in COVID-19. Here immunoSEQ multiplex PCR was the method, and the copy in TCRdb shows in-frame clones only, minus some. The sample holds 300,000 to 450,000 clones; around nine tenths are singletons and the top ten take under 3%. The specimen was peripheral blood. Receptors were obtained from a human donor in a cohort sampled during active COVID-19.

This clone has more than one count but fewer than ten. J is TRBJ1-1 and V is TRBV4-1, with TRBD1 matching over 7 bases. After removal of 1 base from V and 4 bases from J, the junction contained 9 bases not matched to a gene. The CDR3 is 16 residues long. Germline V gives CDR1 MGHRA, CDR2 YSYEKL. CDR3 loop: CASSQGTDRVSTEAFF. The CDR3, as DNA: TGCGCCAGCAGCCAAGGAACCGACAGGGTTAGCACTGAAGCTTTCTTT.

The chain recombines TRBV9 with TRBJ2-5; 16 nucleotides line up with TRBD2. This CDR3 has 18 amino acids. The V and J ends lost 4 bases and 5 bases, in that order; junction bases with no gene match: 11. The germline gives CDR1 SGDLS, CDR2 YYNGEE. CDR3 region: CASSRGLAGGPDTETQYF. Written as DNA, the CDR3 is TGTGCCAGCAGCAGGGGACTAGCGGGGGGGCCAGATACGGAGACCCAGTACTTC.

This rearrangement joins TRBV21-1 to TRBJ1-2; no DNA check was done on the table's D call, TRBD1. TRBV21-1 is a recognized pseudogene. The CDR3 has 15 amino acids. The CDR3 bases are TGTGCCAGCAGCAAACCTCTCAGGGGGCAGAATGGCTACACCTTC. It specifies CASSKPLRGQNGYTF.

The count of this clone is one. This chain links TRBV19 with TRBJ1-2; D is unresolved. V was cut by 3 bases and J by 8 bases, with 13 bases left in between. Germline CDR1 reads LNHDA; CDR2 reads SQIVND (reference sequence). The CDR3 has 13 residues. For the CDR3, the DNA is TGTGCCAGTAGTATCGGAACGCGGTTCGGCTACACCTTC. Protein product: CASSIGTRFGYTF. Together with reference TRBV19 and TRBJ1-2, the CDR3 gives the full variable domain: DGGITQSPKYLFRKEGQNVTLSCEQNLNHDAMYWYRQDPGQGLRLIYYSQIVNDFQKGDIAEGYSVSREKKESFPLTVTSAQKNPTAFYLCASSIGTRFGYTFGSGTRLTVV.

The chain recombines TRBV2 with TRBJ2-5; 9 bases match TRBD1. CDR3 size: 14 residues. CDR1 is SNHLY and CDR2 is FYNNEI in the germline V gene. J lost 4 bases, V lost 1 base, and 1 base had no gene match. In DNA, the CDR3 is TGTGCCAGCAGTGAAGGGACAGGGGTAGAGACCCAGTACTTC. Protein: CASSEGTGVETQYF.

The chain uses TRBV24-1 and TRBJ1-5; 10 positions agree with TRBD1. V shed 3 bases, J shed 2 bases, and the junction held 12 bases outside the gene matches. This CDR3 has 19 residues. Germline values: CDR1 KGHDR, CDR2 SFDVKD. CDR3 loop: CATSDAGTGVPGGNQPQHF. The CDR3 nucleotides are TGTGCCACCAGTGATGCCGGGACAGGGGTCCCGGGGGGCAATCAGCCCCAGCATTTT.

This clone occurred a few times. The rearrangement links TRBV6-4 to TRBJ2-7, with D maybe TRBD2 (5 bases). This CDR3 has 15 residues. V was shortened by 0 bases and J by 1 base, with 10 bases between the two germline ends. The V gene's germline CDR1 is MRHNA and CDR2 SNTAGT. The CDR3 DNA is TGTGCCAGCAGTGACTCGAGGAGGTTATCCTACGAGCAGTACTTC. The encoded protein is CASSDSRRLSYEQYF.

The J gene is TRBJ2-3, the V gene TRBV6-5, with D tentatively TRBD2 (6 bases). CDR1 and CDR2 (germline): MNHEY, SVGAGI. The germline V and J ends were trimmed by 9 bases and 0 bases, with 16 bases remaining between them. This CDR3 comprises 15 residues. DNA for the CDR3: TGTGCCAGTATCGAGCGGAGGGGAAGCACAGATACGCAGTATTTT. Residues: CASIERRGSTDTQYF.

The CDR3 loop is CAWSSPLFDRGGEQPQHF. The CDR3 nucleotides are TGTGCCTGGAGTTCTCCCCTCTTCGACAGGGGAGGGGAACAGCCCCAGCATTTT. The rearrangement uses TRBV30 and TRBJ1-5, with 8 positions matching TRBD1. In germline, CDR1 is GTSNPN, CDR2 SVGIG (reference sequence). The junction had 19 bases not matched to a gene; V was cut back by 2 bases and J by 7 bases. This CDR3 is built from 18 residues.

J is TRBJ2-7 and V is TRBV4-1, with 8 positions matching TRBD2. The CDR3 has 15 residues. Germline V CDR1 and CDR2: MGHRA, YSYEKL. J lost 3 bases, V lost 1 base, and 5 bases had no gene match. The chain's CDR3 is CASSQGSSGLYEQYF. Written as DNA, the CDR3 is TGCGCCAGCAGCCAAGGCTCTAGCGGGCTCTACGAGCAGTACTTC.

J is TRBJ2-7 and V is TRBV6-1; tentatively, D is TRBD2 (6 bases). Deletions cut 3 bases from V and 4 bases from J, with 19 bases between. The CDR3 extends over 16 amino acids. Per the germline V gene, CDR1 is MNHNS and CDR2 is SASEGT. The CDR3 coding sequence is TGTGCCAGCAGTGAGTCATTGTCGGGGGTTGGATACGAGCAGTACTTC. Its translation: CASSESLSGVGYEQYF.

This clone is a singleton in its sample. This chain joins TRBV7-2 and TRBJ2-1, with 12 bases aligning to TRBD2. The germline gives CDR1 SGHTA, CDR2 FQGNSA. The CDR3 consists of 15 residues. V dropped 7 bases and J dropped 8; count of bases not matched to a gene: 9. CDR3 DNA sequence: TGTGCCAGCACCCTCGGACTAGCGGGAATCGATGAGCAGTTCTTC. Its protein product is CASTLGLAGIDEQFF.

The CDR3 region has the DNA TGTGCCAGTAGTATGGACAGCTACTACACTGAAGCTTTCTTT. Translating it yields CASSMDSYYTEAFF. J is TRBJ1-1 and V is TRBV19; tentatively, D is TRBD1 (6 bases). The CDR3 length is 14 residues. V lost 3 bases and J lost 3, with 11 bases in between. CDR1 LNHDA and CDR2 SQIVND come from the germline V gene (reference sequence). Looking up the rest from reference TRBV19 and TRBJ1-1 gives the full variable domain: DGGITQSPKYLFRKEGQNVTLSCEQNLNHDAMYWYRQDPGQGLRLIYYSQIVNDFQKGDIAEGYSVSREKKESFPLTVTSAQKNPTAFYLCASSMDSYYTEAFFGQGTRLTVV.

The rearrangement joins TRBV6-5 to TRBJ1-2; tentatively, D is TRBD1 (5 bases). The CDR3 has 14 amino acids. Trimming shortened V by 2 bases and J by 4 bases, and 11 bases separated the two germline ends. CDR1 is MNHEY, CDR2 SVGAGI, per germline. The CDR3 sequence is CASSYAQGSYGYTF. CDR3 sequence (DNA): TGTGCCAGCAGTTACGCCCAGGGTAGCTATGGCTACACCTTC.

The CDR3 loop is CASSPGGSGAPGNTIYF. The CDR3 DNA is TGCGCCAGCAGCCCGGGGGGCTCAGGGGCTCCTGGAAACACCATATATTTT. The rearrangement joins TRBV5-1 to TRBJ1-3; tentatively, D is TRBD1 (6 bases). This CDR3 region has 17 residues. The germline CDR1 and CDR2 sequences are SGHRS and YFSETQ. Trimming cost V 4 bases and J 2 bases, with 19 bases left between them.

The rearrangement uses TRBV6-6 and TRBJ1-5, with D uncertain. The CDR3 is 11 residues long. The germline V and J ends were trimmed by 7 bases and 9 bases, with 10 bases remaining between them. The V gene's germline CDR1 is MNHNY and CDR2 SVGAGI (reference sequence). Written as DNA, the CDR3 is TGTGCCAGCAACTTTCCGGGGCCCCAGCATTTT. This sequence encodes CASNFPGPQHF.

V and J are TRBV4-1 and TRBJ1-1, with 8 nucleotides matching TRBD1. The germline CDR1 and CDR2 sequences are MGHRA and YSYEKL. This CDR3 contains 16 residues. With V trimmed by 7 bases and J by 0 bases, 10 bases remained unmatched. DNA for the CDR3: TGCGCCAGCACTCGCCGGGACAGGCTCATGAACACTGAAGCTTTCTTT. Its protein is CASTRRDRLMNTEAFF.

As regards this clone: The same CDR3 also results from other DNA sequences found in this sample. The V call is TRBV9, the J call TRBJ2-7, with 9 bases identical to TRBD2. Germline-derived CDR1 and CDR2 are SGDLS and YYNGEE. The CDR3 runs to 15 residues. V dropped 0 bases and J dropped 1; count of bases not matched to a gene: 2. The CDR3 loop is CASSVGLAGSYEQYF. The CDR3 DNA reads TGTGCCAGCAGCGTAGGGCTAGCGGGGTCCTACGAGCAGTACTTC.

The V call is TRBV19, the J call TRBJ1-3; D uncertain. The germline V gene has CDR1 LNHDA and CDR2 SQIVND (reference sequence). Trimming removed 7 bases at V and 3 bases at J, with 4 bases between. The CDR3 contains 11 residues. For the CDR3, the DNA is TGTGCCAGTACCCATGGAAACACCATATATTTT. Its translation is CASTHGNTIYF.

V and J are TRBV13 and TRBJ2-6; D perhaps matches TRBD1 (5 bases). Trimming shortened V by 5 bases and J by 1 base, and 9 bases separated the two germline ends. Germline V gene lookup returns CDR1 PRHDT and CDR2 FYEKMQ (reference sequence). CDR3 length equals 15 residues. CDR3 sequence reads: CASSLRGSGANVLTF. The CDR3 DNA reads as TGTGCCAGCAGCCTAAGGGGATCTGGGGCCAACGTCCTGACTTTC.

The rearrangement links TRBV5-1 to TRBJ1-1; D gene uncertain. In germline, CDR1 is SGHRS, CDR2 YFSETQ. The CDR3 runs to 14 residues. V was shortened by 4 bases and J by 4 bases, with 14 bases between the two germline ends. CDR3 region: CASSPGLITTEAFF. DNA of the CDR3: TGCGCCAGCAGCCCCGGACTCATTACCACTGAAGCTTTCTTT. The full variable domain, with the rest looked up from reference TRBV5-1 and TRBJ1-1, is KAGVTQTPRYLIKTRGQQVTLSCSPISGHRSVSWYQQTPGQGLQFLFEYFSETQRNKGNFPGRFSGRQFSNSRSEMNVSTLELGDSALYLCASSPGLITTEAFFGQGTRLTVV.

The CDR3 nucleotides read TGTGCCAGCAGCTCCCCCCCACAGGGGAACACTGAAGCTTTCTTT. Residues: CASSSPPQGNTEAFF. This rearrangement joins TRBV7-8 to TRBJ1-1; D perhaps matches TRBD1 (6 bases). The germline V and J ends were trimmed by 4 bases and 1 base, with 13 bases remaining between them. CDR3 length equals 15 residues. Looked up from germline, CDR1 is SGHVS and CDR2 is FQNEAQ.

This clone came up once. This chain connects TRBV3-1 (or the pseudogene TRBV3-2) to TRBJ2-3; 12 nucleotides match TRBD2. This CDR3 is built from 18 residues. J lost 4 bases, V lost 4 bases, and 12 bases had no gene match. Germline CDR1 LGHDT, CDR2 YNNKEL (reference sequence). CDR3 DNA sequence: TGTGCCAGCAGCCCCGGTGGATCGACTAGCGGGAGTTCAGATACGCAGTATTTT. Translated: CASSPGGSTSGSSDTQYF.

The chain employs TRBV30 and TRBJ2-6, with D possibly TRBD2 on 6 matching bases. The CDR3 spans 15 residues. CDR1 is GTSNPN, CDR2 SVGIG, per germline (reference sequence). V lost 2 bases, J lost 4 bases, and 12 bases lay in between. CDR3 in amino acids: CAWSSGGDGANVLTF. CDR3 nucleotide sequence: TGTGCCTGGAGTTCAGGAGGGGACGGGGCCAACGTCCTGACTTTC. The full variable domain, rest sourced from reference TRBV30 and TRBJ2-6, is SQTIHQWPATLVQPVGSPLSLECTVEGTSNPNLYWYRQAAGRGLQLLFYSVGIGQISSEVPQNLSASRPQDRQFILSSKKLLLSDSGFYLCAWSSGGDGANVLTFGAGSRLTVL.

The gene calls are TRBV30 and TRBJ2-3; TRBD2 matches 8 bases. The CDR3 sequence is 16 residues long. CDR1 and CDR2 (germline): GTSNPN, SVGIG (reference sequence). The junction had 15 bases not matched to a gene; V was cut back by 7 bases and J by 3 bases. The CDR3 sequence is CASGSGLGRDTDTQYF. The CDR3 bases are TGTGCCTCGGGTTCGGGACTAGGTAGAGATACAGATACGCAGTATTTT.

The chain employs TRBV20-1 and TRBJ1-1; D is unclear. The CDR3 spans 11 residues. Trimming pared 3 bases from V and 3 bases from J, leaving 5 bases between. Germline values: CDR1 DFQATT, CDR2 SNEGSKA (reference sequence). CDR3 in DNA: TGCAGTGCTAGCCATTACACTGAAGCTTTCTTT. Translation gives CSASHYTEAFF.

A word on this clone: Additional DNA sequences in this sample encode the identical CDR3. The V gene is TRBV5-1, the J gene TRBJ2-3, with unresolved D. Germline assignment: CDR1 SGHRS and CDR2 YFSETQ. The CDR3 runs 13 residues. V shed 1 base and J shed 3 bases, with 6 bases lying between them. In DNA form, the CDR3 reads TGCGCCAGCAGCTTGACTTTGACAGATACGCAGTATTTT. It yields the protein CASSLTLTDTQYF.

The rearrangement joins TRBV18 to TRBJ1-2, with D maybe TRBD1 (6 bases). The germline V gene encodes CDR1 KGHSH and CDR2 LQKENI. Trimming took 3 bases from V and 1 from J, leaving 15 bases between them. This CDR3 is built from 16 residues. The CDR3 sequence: CASSPYGQQLNYGYTF. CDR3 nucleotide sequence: TGTGCCAGCTCACCTTACGGACAGCAACTTAACTATGGCTACACCTTC.

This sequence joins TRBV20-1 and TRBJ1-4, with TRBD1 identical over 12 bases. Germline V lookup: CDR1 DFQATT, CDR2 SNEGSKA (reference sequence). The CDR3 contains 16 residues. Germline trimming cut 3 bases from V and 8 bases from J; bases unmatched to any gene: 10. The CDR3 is CSASQGGGQGAEKLFF. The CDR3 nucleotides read TGCAGTGCTAGTCAAGGAGGGGGACAGGGGGCGGAAAAACTGTTTTTT.

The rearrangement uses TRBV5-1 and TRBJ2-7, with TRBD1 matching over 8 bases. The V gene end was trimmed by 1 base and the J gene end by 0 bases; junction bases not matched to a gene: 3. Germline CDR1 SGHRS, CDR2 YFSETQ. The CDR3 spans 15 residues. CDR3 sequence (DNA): TGCGCCAGCAGCTTGTGGACAGGGAGCTCCTACGAGCAGTACTTC. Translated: CASSLWTGSSYEQYF.

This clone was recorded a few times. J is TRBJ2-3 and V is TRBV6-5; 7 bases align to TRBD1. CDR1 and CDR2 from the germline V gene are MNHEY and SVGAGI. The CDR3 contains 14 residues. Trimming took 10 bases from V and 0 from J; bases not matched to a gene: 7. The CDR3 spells CATRWDSSTDTQYF. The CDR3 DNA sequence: TGTGCCACCCGTTGGGACAGTAGCACAGATACGCAGTATTTT.